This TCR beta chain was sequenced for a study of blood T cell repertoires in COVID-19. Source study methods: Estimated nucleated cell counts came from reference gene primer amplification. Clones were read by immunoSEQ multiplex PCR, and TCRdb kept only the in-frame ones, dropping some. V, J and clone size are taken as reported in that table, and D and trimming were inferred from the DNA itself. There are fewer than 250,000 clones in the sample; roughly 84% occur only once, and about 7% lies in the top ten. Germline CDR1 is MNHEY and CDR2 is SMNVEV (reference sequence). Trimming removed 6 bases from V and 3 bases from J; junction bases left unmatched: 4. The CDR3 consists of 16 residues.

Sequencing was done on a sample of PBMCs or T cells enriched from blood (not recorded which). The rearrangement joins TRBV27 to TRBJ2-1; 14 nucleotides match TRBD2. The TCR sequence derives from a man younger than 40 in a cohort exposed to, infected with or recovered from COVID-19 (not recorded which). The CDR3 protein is CASSPGTSGSYNEQFF. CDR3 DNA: TGTGCCAGCAGCCCTGGGACTAGCGGGAGCTACAATGAGCAGTTCTTC.